The entry below describes one T cell receptor beta chain. What it recognizes is unknown. Germline V lookup: CDR1 SGHNT, CDR2 YYREEE (reference sequence). The CDR3 is 15 residues long. Trimming left V 3 bases short and J 2 bases short, with 15 bases between. PCR employed 60 Vbeta and 13 Jbeta primers. The protocol was immunoSEQ multiplex PCR, while the TCRdb copy is restricted to in-frame clones and leaves out a portion. Of over 100,000 clones in the sample, 65% to 75% were seen once. These data belong to a study of cytomegalovirus exposure and HLA in healthy donors. Study-wide results and caveats: Across donors, most TCRs were seen rarely, yet some public ones were widespread.

Source material: PBMCs. The receptor's source is a man aged 25 to 40 in good health and CMV-seropositive. The chain uses TRBV5-4 and TRBJ2-7; D possibly corresponds to TRBD1 (5 bases). The CDR3 nucleotides read TGTGCCAGCAGCTCCAAACAGGTAACGGCCTACGAGCAGTACTTC. Protein product: CASSSKQVTAYEQYF.